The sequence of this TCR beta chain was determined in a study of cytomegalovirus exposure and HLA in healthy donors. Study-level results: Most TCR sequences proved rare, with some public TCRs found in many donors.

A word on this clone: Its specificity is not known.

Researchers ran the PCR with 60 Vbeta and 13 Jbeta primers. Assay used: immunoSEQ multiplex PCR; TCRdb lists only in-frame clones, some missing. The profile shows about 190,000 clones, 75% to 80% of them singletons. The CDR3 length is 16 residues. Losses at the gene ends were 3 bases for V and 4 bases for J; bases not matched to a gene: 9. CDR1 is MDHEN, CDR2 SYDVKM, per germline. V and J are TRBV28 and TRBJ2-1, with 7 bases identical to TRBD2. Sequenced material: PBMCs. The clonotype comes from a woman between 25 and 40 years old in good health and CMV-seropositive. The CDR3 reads CASSFGGEGFYNEQFF. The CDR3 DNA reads TGTGCCAGCAGTTTTGGCGGGGAGGGCTTTTACAATGAGCAGTTCTTC.